Listed below are T cell receptor beta chains from one sample, sequenced in a study of shared clonotypes between healthy human individuals. TCRdb keeps only in-frame clones here, not all; method: immunoSEQ multiplex PCR. The profile shows 900,000 to 1,200,000 clones, approximately 78% of them singletons. Sample: memory CD4+ T cells from PBMCs. The source is a man aged 18 to 29 in good health. Some clones in this sample may be carry-over from other donors' samples. The CDR3 runs from the conserved cysteine through the conserved F or W. Fields, in order: CDR3 length, J gene, V gene, clone size, D gene, CDR3 DNA, CDR3 protein. The D gene is left open where the match is weak. Only part of the rows carry a size: once, few, many, or a class if the clone is expanded.

>18|TRBJ2-6|TRBV7-9|NA|TRBD2
TGTGCCAGCAGCCGTCATAGCGGGCCTGACTCTGGGGCCAACGTCCTGACTTTC
CASSRHSGPDSGANVLTF
>15|TRBJ2-7|TRBV28|NA|TRBD1
TGTGCCAGCAGTTCAGGACAGGGGGACTCCTACGAGCAGTACTTC
CASSSGQGDSYEQYF
>13|TRBJ2-1|TRBV6-1|NA|TRBD2
TGTGCCAGCGGAACCTCTAGCGGTAATGAGCAGTTCTTC
CASGTSSGNEQFF
>15|TRBJ1-4|TRBV6-1|NA|NA
TGTGCCAGCAGTGGCTCCCGACAGACTAATGAAAAACTGTTTTTT
CASSGSRQTNEKLFF
>14|TRBJ2-7|TRBV9|NA|TRBD1
TGTGCCAGCAGCGTCCGAGACAGGGCCTACGAGCAGTACTTC
CASSVRDRAYEQYF
>14|TRBJ2-7|TRBV6-5|NA|NA
TGTGCCAGCAGTTCGGGACGGGCCCGCAACGAGCAGTACTTC
CASSSGRARNEQYF
>13|TRBJ2-7|TRBV5-4|many|NA
TGTGCCAGCAGCTTGGGAGGCGGCTACGAGCAGTACTTC
CASSLGGGYEQYF
>18|TRBJ2-3|TRBV18|NA|TRBD1
TGTGCCAGCTCACCACCGCAGGGGACAGGGGGGAGCACAGATACGCAGTATTTT
CASSPPQGTGGSTDTQYF
>16|TRBJ1-2|TRBV5-6|once|NA
TGTGCCAGCAGCTTGTATCCGGGGGCGCCGACCTATGGCTACACCTTC
CASSLYPGAPTYGYTF
>15|TRBJ2-3|TRBV5-4|NA|NA
TGTGCCAGCAGCTTGGGCCAGGGGTTGACAGATACGCAGTATTTT
CASSLGQGLTDTQYF
>14|TRBJ2-5|TRBV19|NA|TRBD2
TGTGCCAGTAGTACTAGCGGGAGTGGTGAGACCCAGTACTTC
CASSTSGSGETQYF
>13|TRBJ1-2|TRBV27|NA|NA
TGTGCCAGCGGGCAGCGAAACCAATATGGCTACACCTTC
CASGQRNQYGYTF
>17|TRBJ2-7|TRBV5-1|NA|TRBD2
TGCGCCAGCAGCTTGGCCAGCGGCTCTAGCGGGGGTTACGAGCAGTACTTC
CASSLASGSSGGYEQYF
>15|TRBJ2-6|TRBV19|few|NA
TGTGCCACCATGGACAGCCGCTCTGGGGCCAACGTCCTGACTTTC
CATMDSRSGANVLTF
>12|TRBJ2-5|TRBV2|NA|NA
TGTGCCAGCAGTGAATACGAAGAGACCCAGTACTTC
CASSEYEETQYF
>12|TRBJ1-5|TRBV30|NA|NA
TGTGCCTGGAGTAATTGGGGTTGGACCCAGCATTTT
CAWSNWGWTQHF
>15|TRBJ2-7|TRBV14|NA|NA
TGTGCCAGCAGCCAGAGGACCGGGGTCGCCTACGAGCAGTACTTC
CASSQRTGVAYEQYF
>12|TRBJ1-4|TRBV10-3|once|NA
TGTGCCATCAGCGCTGGGGGGGCAGAACTGTTTTTT
CAISAGGAELFF
>17|TRBJ1-5|TRBV30|NA|TRBD1
TGTGCCTGGAGTGTAACAGGGGGCGCCGTGAACAATCAGCCCCAGCATTTT
CAWSVTGGAVNNQPQHF
>19|TRBJ2-2|TRBV4-3|NA|NA
TGCGCCAGCAGCCAAGTTATCCTAGCGGTGGGGGGGCCCACCGGGGAGCTGTTTTTT
CASSQVILAVGGPTGELFF
>15|TRBJ2-2|TRBV19|few|NA
TGTGCCAGTAGTGGGGGACGGACAACCACCGGGGAGCTGTTTTTT
CASSGGRTTTGELFF
>14|TRBJ2-5|TRBV27|NA|NA
TGTGCCAGCAGTTTTGGCACGGGAGCCCGGACCCAGTACTTC
CASSFGTGARTQYF
>21|TRBJ2-2|TRBV9|few|TRBD2
TGTGCCAGCAGCCCCCGGACGCCCGCAAGCGGGAGGCCAACGGGCACCGGGGAGCTGTTTTTT
CASSPRTPASGRPTGTGELFF
>15|TRBJ1-5|TRBV6-5|NA|TRBD1
TGTGCCAGCAGGCAGGGGGACAGGGACAATCAGCCCCAGCATTTT
CASRQGDRDNQPQHF
>14|TRBJ2-3|TRBV7-2|once|NA
TGTGCCAGCAGCTATCTCGGCGGCACAGATACGCAGTATTTT
CASSYLGGTDTQYF
>15|TRBJ1-2|TRBV5-5|NA|NA
TGTGCCAGCAGCTTGGCGACGGACGGCAACTATGGCTACACCTTC
CASSLATDGNYGYTF
>16|TRBJ2-1|TRBV11-2|few|TRBD1
TGTGCCAGCAGCCCCGGGCGACAGGGGACTTACAATGAGCAGTTCTTC
CASSPGRQGTYNEQFF
>14|TRBJ2-3|TRBV6-5|NA|NA
TGTGCCAGCAGTTACAGATCTAAGACAGATACGCAGTATTTT
CASSYRSKTDTQYF
>14|TRBJ1-5|TRBV28|NA|NA
TGTGCCAGCAGTTTAGGGGAAAATCATCAGCCCCAGCATTTT
CASSLGENHQPQHF
>17|TRBJ2-7|TRBV5-1|NA|TRBD1
TGCGCCAGCAGCGTTCTCACGCCCGGGACAGTCTCCTACGAGCAGTACTTC
CASSVLTPGTVSYEQYF
>9|TRBJ1-1|TRBV23-1|many|NA
TGCGCCGAGAACACTGAAGCTTTCTTT
CAENTEAFF
>12|TRBJ2-1|TRBV5-1|once|NA
TGCGCCAGCAGCTTGGGGCGTGATGAGCAGTTCTTC
CASSLGRDEQFF
>13|TRBJ2-1|TRBV4-3|NA|NA
TGCGCCAGCAGCCAAGACTGGCACAATGAGCAGTTCTTC
CASSQDWHNEQFF
>12|TRBJ1-2|TRBV7-8|NA|NA
TGTGCCAGCAGCTTCTCGGCGGATGGCTACACCTTC
CASSFSADGYTF
>15|TRBJ1-1|TRBV5-1|NA|TRBD1
TGCGCCAGCAGCTTGGTGCAGGGGGGGAGCACTGAAGCTTTCTTT
CASSLVQGGSTEAFF
>16|TRBJ2-2|TRBV5-4|NA|TRBD2
TGTGCCAGCAGCTCGGTAGCGGGGATGCGCACCGGGGAGCTGTTTTTT
CASSSVAGMRTGELFF
>15|TRBJ2-3|TRBV7-2|few|NA
TGTGCCAGCAGCCCCACCAAAACCCCAACAGATACGCAGTATTTT
CASSPTKTPTDTQYF